This TCR beta chain was retrieved from a study of early stage breast cancer tumors. The wider study: Each sample averaged approximately 9.8-fold read coverage. Whole-study findings and limits: Compared with adjacent normal breast tissue, tumors showed roughly 2.5-fold greater T cell density and higher clonality. Commonly generated sequences made up most enriched TCRB sequences shared between patients. Unsorted bulk genomic DNA sequencing lacked pairing and functional marker data.

With 3 bases clipped from V and 2 bases from J, the junction kept 5 bases outside the gene matches. The CDR3 runs 14 residues. Germline V gene lookup returns CDR1 GTSNPN and CDR2 SVGIG (reference sequence). TCRdb keeps only in-frame clones here, not all; method: immunoSEQ multiplex PCR. The sample contains roughly 49,000 clones, roughly 78% of which appear only once. As for this clone: Its antigen is as yet unknown.

The clonotype comes from a middle-aged person with breast cancer. Sample: blood. V gene TRBV30 combines with J gene TRBJ1-1; 8 bases match TRBD1. Here the CDR3 DNA reads TGTGCCTGGAGCCCAGGGGGCACCAACACTGAAGCTTTCTTT. Translated, it gives CAWSPGGTNTEAFF.